One sample yielded the 3 T cell receptor beta chains listed below, sequenced in a study of T cell repertoires in cytomegalovirus infection. No cognate antigen is known for these TCRs. TCRdb called the reads again in MiXCR, with one record for every CDR3 protein. The sample lists some 220,000 distinct CDR3 sequences, approximately 38% seen once, with about 60% in the top ten. This material consisted of CD8+ T cells from cultured PBMCs, taken from culture after CMV antigen stimulation. Every receptor here comes from a human donor in good health (CMV status not recorded). Some clones in this sample may be carry-over from other donors' samples.

Only a few counts were recorded for this clonotype. This chain connects TRBV11-2 to TRBJ1-4; D unclear. There are 13 residues in the CDR3. Trimming cost V 2 bases and J 4 bases, with 5 bases left between them. Per germline, CDR1 SGHAT and CDR2 FQNNGV. The CDR3 protein is CASSLQFNEKLFF. Here the CDR3 DNA reads TGTGCCAGCAGCTTACAGTTTAATGAAAAACTGTTTTTT. The complete variable domain, with remaining parts taken from reference TRBV11-2 and TRBJ1-4, reads EAGVAQSPRYKIIEKRQSVAFWCNPISGHATLYWYQQILGQGPKLLIQFQNNGVVDDSQLPKDRFSAERLKGVDSTLKIQPAKLEDSAVYLCASSLQFNEKLFFGSGTQLSVL.

The genes are TRBV28 and TRBJ2-1; 10 bases fit TRBD2. Germline values: CDR1 MDHEN, CDR2 SYDVKM. The junction had 17 bases not matched to a gene; V was cut back by 6 bases and J by 0 bases. The CDR3 length is 20 residues. CDR3: CASSYNTGTSVQSSYNEQFF. The CDR3 nucleotides are TGTGCCAGCAGCTACAATACCGGGACTAGCGTCCAAAGCTCCTACAATGAGCAGTTCTTC.

The V and J genes are TRBV7-9 and TRBJ2-3; possible D gene TRBD2, 7 bases. The CDR3 loop spans 13 amino acids. V lost 8 bases and J lost 6, with 15 bases in between. Germline assignment: CDR1 SEHNR and CDR2 FQNEAQ (reference sequence). The CDR3 DNA follows: TGTGCCAGCTTGCCGGCGGGGGCGGATACGCAGTATTTT. Protein product: CASLPAGADTQYF.